This T cell receptor (beta chain) is drawn from a study of T cell responses to AZD1222 COVID-19 vaccine. The data were produced by immunoSEQ multiplex PCR, yet TCRdb's version contains in-frame clones alone and is incomplete. This sample has 110,000 to 150,000 clones, with 92% found just once. Germline-derived CDR1 and CDR2 are SEHNR and FQNEAQ (reference sequence). Trimming left V 1 base short and J 0 bases short, with 4 bases between. This CDR3 spans 15 amino acids. The rearrangement links TRBV7-9 to TRBJ2-6; D is ambiguous. The TCR was taken from an adult who received the AZD1222 COVID-19 vaccine. The sequenced sample was peripheral blood, obtained 28 days after the second AZD1222 dose. In DNA, the CDR3 is TGTGCCAGCAGCTTAGATGGCTCTGGGGCCAACGTCCTGACTTTC. This codes for CASSLDGSGANVLTF. Complete variable domain (other parts from reference TRBV7-9 and TRBJ2-6): DTGVSQNPRHKITKRGQNVTFRCDPISEHNRLYWYRQTLGQGPEFLTYFQNEAQLEKSRLLSDRFSAERPKGSFSTLEIQRTEQGDSAMYLCASSLDGSGANVLTFGAGSRLTVL.